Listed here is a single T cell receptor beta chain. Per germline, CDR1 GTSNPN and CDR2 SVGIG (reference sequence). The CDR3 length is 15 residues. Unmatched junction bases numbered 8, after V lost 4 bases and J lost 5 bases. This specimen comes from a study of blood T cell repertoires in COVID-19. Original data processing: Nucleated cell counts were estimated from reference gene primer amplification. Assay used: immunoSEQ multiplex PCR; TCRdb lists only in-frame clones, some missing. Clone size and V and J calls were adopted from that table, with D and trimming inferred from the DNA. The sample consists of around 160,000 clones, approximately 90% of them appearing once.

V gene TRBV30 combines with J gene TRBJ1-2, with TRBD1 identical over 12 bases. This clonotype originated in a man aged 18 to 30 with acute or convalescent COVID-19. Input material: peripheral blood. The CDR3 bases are TGTGCCTGGACCGCCGGGACAGGGGGCTCATATGGCTACACCTTC. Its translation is CAWTAGTGGSYGYTF.